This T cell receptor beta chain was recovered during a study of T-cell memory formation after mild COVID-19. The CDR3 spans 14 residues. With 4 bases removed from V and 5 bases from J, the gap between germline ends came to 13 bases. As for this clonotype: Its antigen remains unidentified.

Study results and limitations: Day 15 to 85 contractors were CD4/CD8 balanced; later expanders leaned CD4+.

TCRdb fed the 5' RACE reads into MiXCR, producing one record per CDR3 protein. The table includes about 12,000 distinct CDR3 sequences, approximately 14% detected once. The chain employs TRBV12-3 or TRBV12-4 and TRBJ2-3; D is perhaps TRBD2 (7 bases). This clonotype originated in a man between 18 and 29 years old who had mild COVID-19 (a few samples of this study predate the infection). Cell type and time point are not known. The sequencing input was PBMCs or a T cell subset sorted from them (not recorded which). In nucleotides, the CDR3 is TGTGCCAGCAGTTGGGGGGGGGGCCAAGATACGCAGTATTTT. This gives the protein CASSWGGGQDTQYF.